Sequencing of this TCR beta chain was carried out in a study of blood T cell repertoires in COVID-19. Study-wide background: From T cells, B-cell-depleted T cells, or PBMCs came the material, which was cDNA or gDNA.

Authors' data handling: Reference gene primer amplification gave estimated nucleated cell counts. Here immunoSEQ multiplex PCR was the method, and the copy in TCRdb shows in-frame clones only, minus some. V and J calls and clone size come straight from that table; D and trimming were deduced from the DNA. The sample records approximately 80,000 clones, about 80% being singletons. The source is a woman in her 70s with acute or convalescent COVID-19. The sequencing sample was made of peripheral blood.

For the CDR3, the DNA is TGTGCCAGTAGTATAATTGAGGGCGGCTACACCTTC. Protein sequence: CASSIIEGGYTF. This rearrangement joins TRBV19 to TRBJ1-2; D not resolved. The CDR3 extends over 12 amino acids. Per germline, CDR1 LNHDA and CDR2 SQIVND (reference sequence). V was shortened by 2 bases and J by 8 bases, with 9 bases between the two germline ends. The full variable domain, completed using reference TRBV19 and TRBJ1-2, is DGGITQSPKYLFRKEGQNVTLSCEQNLNHDAMYWYRQDPGQGLRLIYYSQIVNDFQKGDIAEGYSVSREKKESFPLTVTSAQKNPTAFYLCASSIIEGGYTFGSGTRLTVV.